These T cell receptor beta chains were read from a single sample in a study of OX40 agonist ivuxolimab in advanced cancers. Assay used: immunoSEQ multiplex PCR; TCRdb lists only in-frame clones, some missing. This sample has about 100,000 clones, with roughly 90% found just once. Sample: CD4+ or CD8+ T cells sorted from blood, taken in a trial of the OX40 agonist ivuxolimab. The receptor source for this set is an adult with an advanced solid tumor such as melanoma, head and neck, liver or kidney cancer. Both conserved end residues are part of each CDR3. A D gene is named only where the DNA matches it firmly. Expanded clones get a size class; other rows say once, few or many, or leave the size out.

V,size,J,D,CDR3,DNA
TRBV18,-,TRBJ2-3,-,CASSPRDTQYF,TGTGCCAGCTCACCGCGGGATACGCAGTATTTT
TRBV15,-,TRBJ1-3,-,CATSREGAQVGNTIYF,TGTGCCACCAGCAGAGAGGGGGCGCAAGTCGGAAACACCATATATTTT
TRBV29-1,-,TRBJ2-1,TRBD2,CSVGGTSGNYNEQFF,TGCAGCGTAGGAGGGACTAGCGGGAATTACAATGAGCAGTTCTTC
TRBV11-1,-,TRBJ1-6,TRBD1,CASSLMGQGSSPLHF,TGTGCCAGCAGCTTAATGGGACAGGGAAGTTCACCCCTCCACTTT
TRBV28,few,TRBJ2-7,-,CASSNHWVGIYEQYF,TGTGCCAGCAGTAACCATTGGGTTGGAATCTACGAGCAGTACTTC
TRBV18,-,TRBJ1-4,-,CASSPLSPFATNEKLFF,TGTGCCAGCTCACCACTATCTCCTTTCGCAACTAATGAAAAACTGTTTTTT
TRBV6-1,-,TRBJ2-1,-,CASTVLYNEQFF,TGTGCCAGCACCGTGCTCTACAATGAGCAGTTCTTC
TRBV20-1,-,TRBJ2-7,-,CSASGFEQYF,TGCAGTGCTAGCGGTTTCGAGCAGTACTTC
TRBV5-1,-,TRBJ2-7,TRBD2,CASSLVAGTFRGEQYF,TGCGCCAGCAGCCTAGTAGCGGGAACGTTTCGAGGCGAGCAGTACTTC
TRBV11-2,-,TRBJ1-1,-,CASSLPGRNTEAFF,TGTGCCAGCAGCTTGCCAGGGCGGAACACTGAAGCTTTCTTT
TRBV19,-,TRBJ2-3,-,CASSIKAGSTDTQYF,TGTGCCAGTAGTATAAAGGCCGGAAGCACAGATACGCAGTATTTT
TRBV27,-,TRBJ2-1,TRBD2,CASSFRSGGRSSYNEQFF,TGTGCCAGCAGTTTTCGTAGCGGGGGGCGAAGCTCCTACAATGAGCAGTTCTTC
TRBV5-1,-,TRBJ2-5,TRBD1,CASSPTGGLETQYF,TGCGCCAGCAGCCCCACAGGGGGCTTAGAGACCCAGTACTTC
TRBV30,-,TRBJ2-4,-,CAWSVRGAKNIQYF,TGTGCCTGGAGTGTCCGGGGAGCCAAAAACATTCAGTACTTC
TRBV7-2,once,TRBJ2-4,TRBD2,CASSASGLENIQYF,TGTGCCAGCAGCGCTAGCGGGTTGGAAAACATTCAGTACTTC
TRBV7-8,once,TRBJ2-3,-,CASSQTSRSTDTQYF,TGTGCCAGCAGCCAGACCTCCAGGAGCACAGATACGCAGTATTTT
TRBV6-5,-,TRBJ1-5,TRBD1,CASSGTVNQPQHF,TGTGCCAGCAGTGGGACAGTAAATCAGCCCCAGCATTTT
TRBV5-4,-,TRBJ2-3,TRBD2,CASSLGSGRTDTQYF,TGTGCCAGCAGCTTGGGTAGCGGGAGAACAGATACGCAGTATTTT
TRBV27,-,TRBJ2-1,TRBD2,CASSLSGSGSKNNEQFF,TGTGCCAGCAGTTTATCGGGTAGCGGGAGTAAAAACAATGAGCAGTTCTTC
TRBV6-1,-,TRBJ1-4,-,CASSDWARATNEKLFF,TGTGCCAGCAGTGACTGGGCTAGGGCAACTAATGAAAAACTGTTTTTT
TRBV6-1,once,TRBJ2-2,-,CASSGAFGELFF,TGTGCCAGCAGTGGGGCATTCGGGGAGCTGTTTTTT
TRBV7-6,-,TRBJ2-1,TRBD2,CASSAGLAGEQFF,TGTGCCAGCTCGGCTGGGCTAGCGGGTGAGCAGTTCTTC
TRBV30,once,TRBJ2-5,TRBD1,CAWSVGQGQETQYF,TGTGCCTGGAGTGTAGGACAGGGGCAAGAGACCCAGTACTTC
TRBV5-1,-,TRBJ2-1,TRBD1,CASSYEGALNEQFF,TGCGCCAGCAGCTACGAGGGGGCCCTCAATGAGCAGTTCTTC
TRBV4-1,-,TRBJ2-7,-,CASSQDLYEQYF,TGCGCCAGCAGCCAAGATCTCTACGAGCAGTACTTC
TRBV7-3,-,TRBJ2-2,TRBD2,CASSSSGTSGGWNTGELFF,TGTGCCAGCAGCTCCTCCGGGACTAGCGGGGGCTGGAACACCGGGGAGCTGTTTTTT
TRBV10-2,-,TRBJ2-3,-,CASRGTEKDTQYF,TGCGCCAGCAGGGGGACGGAAAAAGATACGCAGTATTTT
TRBV9,-,TRBJ1-2,TRBD1,CASSEGTARRANYGYTF,TGTGCCAGCAGCGAGGGGACAGCCAGACGAGCTAACTATGGCTACACCTTC
TRBV19,-,TRBJ1-5,TRBD1,CASTVTGWDQPQHF,TGTGCCAGTACGGTGACAGGGTGGGATCAGCCCCAGCATTTT
TRBV6-6,-,TRBJ1-5,TRBD1,CASRREGAAQPQHF,TGTGCCAGCAGAAGAGAGGGGGCAGCGCAGCCCCAGCATTTT
TRBV19,-,TRBJ2-1,TRBD2,CASSPTSGGHNEQFF,TGTGCCAGTAGCCCGACTAGCGGGGGTCACAATGAGCAGTTCTTC
TRBV6-5,-,TRBJ2-2,-,CASRPATNTGELFF,TGTGCCAGCAGACCAGCAACGAACACCGGGGAGCTGTTTTTT
TRBV19,-,TRBJ2-7,-,CASSPVGLYAEQYF,TGTGCCAGTAGTCCTGTGGGCCTCTACGCCGAGCAGTACTTC
TRBV5-6,-,TRBJ2-2,-,CASSLRTYTGELFF,TGTGCCAGCAGCCTGCGGACATACACCGGGGAGCTGTTTTTT
TRBV25-1,-,TRBJ2-5,TRBD2,CASSAGLAGETQYF,TGTGCCAGCAGTGCGGGACTAGCGGGAGAGACCCAGTACTTC
TRBV4-1,-,TRBJ2-1,TRBD2,CASSQEGAGTSFYNEQFF,TGCGCCAGCAGCCAAGAAGGCGCCGGGACTAGCTTCTACAATGAGCAGTTCTTC
TRBV6-1,-,TRBJ1-5,TRBD1,CASSARQGTNQPQHF,TGTGCCAGCAGCGCTCGACAGGGAACAAATCAGCCCCAGCATTTT
TRBV6-5,-,TRBJ1-6,-,CASSYSYSSPLHF,TGTGCCAGCAGTTACTCCTACTCCAGCCCCCTCCACTTT
TRBV5-1,-,TRBJ1-2,-,CASSSRELGYGYTF,TGCGCCAGCAGCAGCAGGGAGTTAGGCTATGGCTACACCTTC
TRBV11-2,-,TRBJ2-1,-,CASSPQGGQYNEQFF,TGTGCCAGCAGCCCCCAGGGGGGGCAGTACAATGAGCAGTTCTTC
TRBV6-6,-,TRBJ2-5,-,CASSYGGLGTQYF,TGTGCCAGCAGTTACGGGGGGCTCGGGACCCAGTACTTC
TRBV9,-,TRBJ2-1,-,CARTSYNEQFF,TGTGCCCGGACATCTTACAATGAGCAGTTCTTC
TRBV4-1,-,TRBJ2-7,-,CASSRPGGVNEQYF,TGCGCCAGCAGCAGACCAGGGGGGGTAAACGAGCAGTACTTC
TRBV6-1,-,TRBJ2-7,-,CASSPRIDVYEQYF,TGTGCCAGCAGTCCCCGGATAGATGTATACGAGCAGTACTTC
TRBV20-1,-,TRBJ2-3,-,CSVKTDTQYF,TGCAGTGTTAAGACAGATACGCAGTATTTT
TRBV2,-,TRBJ1-2,-,CASRFGGYGYTF,TGTGCCAGCAGGTTTGGGGGGTATGGCTACACCTTC
TRBV7-6,-,TRBJ1-4,TRBD1,CASSEGAQTNEKLFF,TGTGCCAGCTCTGAGGGGGCGCAGACTAATGAAAAACTGTTTTTT
TRBV7-8,-,TRBJ2-7,-,CASSFPVGAHEQYF,TGTGCCAGCAGTTTCCCAGTCGGGGCCCACGAGCAGTACTTC
TRBV19,-,TRBJ2-1,TRBD2,CASSRLAGNNEQFF,TGTGCCAGTAGTCGTCTAGCGGGCAACAATGAGCAGTTCTTC
TRBV11-2,-,TRBJ1-1,-,CASSFQASMTAEAFF,TGTGCCAGCAGCTTTCAGGCGTCGATGACCGCTGAAGCTTTCTTT
TRBV4-1,once,TRBJ1-2,TRBD1,CASSQEGQADGYTF,TGCGCCAGCAGCCAAGAAGGACAGGCAGATGGCTACACCTTC
TRBV5-1,-,TRBJ2-5,-,CASSLGGGGWGETQYF,TGCGCCAGCAGCTTGGGAGGCGGGGGCTGGGGAGAGACCCAGTACTTC
TRBV27,-,TRBJ1-5,TRBD1,CASSLRGGMGYSNQPQHF,TGTGCCAGCAGTTTACGAGGGGGCATGGGCTATAGCAATCAGCCCCAGCATTTT